The T cell receptor (beta chain) under discussion was sequenced for a study of regulatory T cells in long-lasting Graves disease. Study-level points and caveats: Those with persistent Graves' had less TCR diversity than newly diagnosed patients.

This CDR3 is 14 amino acids long. V lost 11 bases to trimming and J lost 3 bases; unmatched junction nucleotides: 10. Per germline, CDR1 SNHLY and CDR2 FYNNEI. Researchers made TCR beta libraries by using iRepertoire HTBI primers and running Arm-PCR on CDR3 regions. One entry per CDR3 protein, called by TCRdb with MiXCR from the multiplex PCR reads. The sample includes roughly 440,000 distinct CDR3 sequences, around 17% of them seen just once. Regarding time point: newly diagnosed GD, antithyroid drugs for less than 3 months. Generation of the TCR library employed RNA extracted from PBMCs. This clonotype was detected ten times or more. What it binds is not known. These data are also associated with another study on T cells in Graves' hyperthyroidism and ophthalmopathy. From that paper: Thyroid ultrasound and orbital computed tomography, with clinical symptoms and serum thyroxine and TRAb, informed diagnoses. HTBI primers were the set used in a first-round RT-PCR of the TCR CDR3.

The genes are TRBV2 and TRBJ2-1, with 7 bases matching TRBD2. The sequencing here drew on peripheral blood mononuclear cells (PBMCs), taken at new diagnosis, from a patient treated with antithyroid drugs. The clonotype comes from a woman under 30 with Graves disease. The CDR3 DNA reads as TGTGCCGGAATCCCTAGCGGTAACTACAATGAGCAGTTCTTC. The encoded protein is CAGIPSGNYNEQFF. Drawing the rest from reference TRBV2 and TRBJ2-1, the complete variable domain is EPEVTQTPSHQVTQMGQEVILRCVPISNHLYFYWYRQILGQKVEFLVSFYNNEISEKSEIFDDQFSVERPDGSNFTLKIRSTKLEDSAMYFCAGIPSGNYNEQFFGPGTRLTVL.